The present T cell receptor beta chain was sequenced within a study of cytomegalovirus exposure and HLA in healthy donors (dated by TCRdb to about 2017). Describing the broader study: An earlier analysis of approximately 550 of the donors reported about 250 Gb of sequence data and around 110 million unique TCR beta sequences from 150 million to 200 million T cells. Because of strong linkage in the cohort, 4 to 6 DR-DQ haplotypes were treated as single units for association and clustering. High-throughput TCR immunosequencing, statistical association of individual TCRs with disease status, and machine learning were combined to predict cytomegalovirus infection status. To decide whether each TCR beta V gene segment behaved as functional or pseudogenic, an earlier analysis of 587 of the donors relied on high-throughput TCR beta sequencing. A later analysis re-examined previously published TCR beta repertoires from several hundred donors and added high-resolution HLA genotyping to investigate patterns of TCR occurrence. Donor age, sex, ethnicity and CMV serostatus were compiled alongside the repertoire data. All discovery cohort repertoires had been generated on a single sequencing platform. In addition to the first cohort of approximately 650 subjects, a separate validation cohort of approximately 120 different subjects was used. The aim of the study was to test whether cataloging public T cell receptors could identify signatures of past pathogen exposure. Roughly 300 gigabases of sequencing data and 70 million to 95 million unique TCR sequences made up an early release that covered approximately 700 HLA-typed donors. The study profiled the T cell repertoires of 550 to 700 subjects by immunosequencing and related them to cytomegalovirus serostatus. Rather than using new phenotypic data, the later analysis identified candidate immune exposures from TCR beta sequences and from how often those sequences occurred across donors. Among the roughly 400 genotyped donors, around 81% belonged to the genetic ancestry cluster associated with self-reported Caucasian donors. Among around 400 genotyped donors of the cohort, an average of around 220,000 unique TCR beta nucleotide sequences was sequenced per donor, of which 15% to 20% were non-productive. HLA typing included class I and class II loci at four-digit resolution. Genome-wide SNP genotypes for about 60% of the roughly 700 donors were used in a later genetic analysis, which treated that subset as a discovery cohort. Typing coverage differed by locus: A, B, C, DRB1 and DQB1 were typed in roughly 629-640 donors, DQA1 in approximately 520, DPA1 in nearly 610, and DPB1 in 450 to 480. Here is what the overall study found, with its caveats: HLA typing was unavailable for some donors at each locus, so association tests used only the typed subset. In the study, 164 TCR beta chains were listed as associated with cytomegalovirus. Some IMGT-functional V segments, including TRBV6-2 and TRBV6-3, could not be told apart with the 87-base-pair reads, so those segments were excluded. A cluster of highly shared sequence variants was judged likely to represent a technical artifact of the sequencing pipeline. A later genetic analysis associated a missense DCLRE1C variant with V-gene and J-gene trimming of TCR beta chains, and an independent cohort replicated the association. Compared with the approximately 720-donor mean, donors in an Asian-associated ancestry cluster had fewer N-insertions in productive TCRs, according to a later genetic analysis. In a later analysis, HLA-associated TCR beta chains showed more clonal expansion and lower generation probabilities than non-associated chains that were equally common. Across donors, most TCR sequences were observed very rarely, whereas some public TCRs were present in many individuals. Correlated functional status among segregating V segments might reflect linkage disequilibrium, but an unknown experimental factor could not be ruled out. At a false discovery rate of 0.05, a later analysis linked 16,951 TCR beta sequences to specific HLA alleles. Sequencing depth was assumed to be roughly uniform across donors in the presence/absence analyses, though that assumption may not hold. Strong co-occurrence of HLA alleles, especially DR and DQ, made assigning TCR associations to individual alleles difficult. In this cohort, only TCR beta chains were sequenced, and detectable features were limited by the absence of alpha or paired-chain data. In a later analysis, most CMV-associated TCR beta chains were found to appear HLA-restricted, with HLA associations seemingly driven largely by CMV exposure. The classifier was reported to diagnose cytomegalovirus status with high specificity and sensitivity in both the original cohort and the validation cohort. An earlier analysis of approximately 600 of the donors showed that most TCR beta V segments appeared in productive rearrangements either about 87% or about 30% of the time, which broadly matched IMGT annotations. In a later analysis, TCR association rates were found to vary across HLA loci, with the most associated TCRs seen for DRB1 alleles and the fewest for HLA-C alleles. The only immune exposure information available for the cohort was CMV serostatus. In vitro tests confirmed that a few of the cytomegalovirus-associated TCR beta chains recognize cytomegalovirus antigens. A further reported finding was that TCR beta sequences accurately predicted the HLA-A and HLA-B alleles for most subjects in the first cohort. In a later analysis, several top co-occurrence clusters were reported to appear linked to parvovirus B19, influenza, CMV and Epstein-Barr virus. Roughly 17 rarely observed V segments, including chromosome 9 orphons, were excluded from the earlier analysis of several hundred of the donors because counts were too low. It was suggested by the authors that the approach could potentially be generalized to other disease states and immunological phenotypes.

The protocol used for the library was the immunoSEQ multiplex PCR assay. A mixture of 60 forward primers for TCR Vbeta segments and 13 reverse primers for TCR Jbeta segments was used in the multiplex PCR. The CDR3 region of rearranged TCR beta genes was amplified from genomic DNA by a multiplex PCR assay. Amplified TCR beta libraries were sequenced as 87-base-pair reads on the Illumina HiSeq System. The published analysis was carried out like this. In a later analysis, roughly 80 million unique TCR beta chains were counted across the roughly 610 repertoires, and around 11 million of these chains were shared by at least two donors. To remove PCR and sequencing errors, raw reads were error-corrected and collapsed into unique sequences using a nearest-neighbor algorithm that merged closely related sequences. Alignment of CDR3 sequences to IMGT reference sequences was used to assign V, D and J gene segments. For a sequence to be retained, at least a six-nucleotide match to both a V gene segment and a J gene segment was required. A rearrangement counted as productive if the CDR3 had no stop codons and remained in frame with V and J, and every other rearrangement counted as non-productive. Following IMGT convention, CDR3 was defined as the stretch from the second conserved V-encoded cysteine to the conserved J-encoded phenylalanine. Sequences without an unambiguous match to a single V gene segment were excluded from the earlier analysis of 450 to 750 of the donors. In an earlier analysis of approximately 550 of the donors, V segments were called functional above 56.7% productive rearrangements and were called segregating when the between-donor standard deviation exceeded 5%. A statistical classification framework was built to diagnose cytomegalovirus status from the catalog of TCR beta chain sequences. In a later analysis, V and J genes were assigned by comparing TCR nucleotide sequences against IMGT/GENE-DB human TR gene sequences. In a later analysis, CDR3 sequences and most-parsimonious VDJ recombination scenarios were assigned using the TCRdist pipeline. A later analysis defined each TCR beta chain by its CDR3 amino acid sequence plus V-gene family, and excluded reads lacking a unique V-gene family. As a way to deal with suspected cross-contamination and a sequencing artifact, a later analysis dropped approximately 590 nucleotide sequences that were highly shared and had low generation probability. In a later analysis, a clonal expansion index was calculated for each public chain from normalized within-repertoire ranks of inferred template counts. In a later analysis, generation probabilities were computed using a VDJ recombination model fitted to out-of-frame rearrangements, and the results were checked against IGoR. A later analysis scored TCR-TCR, TCR-HLA and TCR-CMV co-occurrence with hypergeometric tests, applying a repertoire-size bias correction to TCR pairs. False discovery rates were estimated in a later analysis by permuting HLA or CMV assignments 20 times. In a later analysis, co-occurring TCRs were grouped using DBSCAN, with TCRdist sequence similarity added in when clustering inside HLA-allele-positive subsets. For co-occurrence clustering, repertoires with fewer than 30,000 or more than 120,000 public chains were excluded, along with five repertoires with anomalous nucleotide sharing. Not all clones reach the TCRdb copy of this immuneACCESS table, which keeps in-frame sequences only. Checked studies attribute under half of the gap to unresolved V genes and leave the rest unexplained. That table gives V, J and clone size, and the DNA gave D and trimming. The sample has about 160,000 clones on record, nearly 80% of them singletons. The ten largest clones capture around 0.97% of the sample.

This clone has just a few counts. Its cognate antigen has yet to be identified. No quality values exist for individual bases; no much larger clone is one base distant. The cohort was made up of 500 to 800 healthy bone marrow donors. At the time of sampling, all cohort members were nominally healthy, though unrecorded immune exposures were likely present. The donor was CMV seropositive and was included in the group of approximately 310 seropositive cohort members. A peripheral blood sample was collected from each donor, and TCR beta sequencing was performed on peripheral blood mononuclear cells. Genomic DNA was extracted from the blood cell samples with the Qiagen DNeasy Blood Extraction Kit. From a lookup of the germline V gene, CDR1 and CDR2 are MDHEN and SYDVKM. The CDR3 runs 15 residues from the cysteine to the phenylalanine. Only the CDR3 DNA is retained, 45 bases long and in frame from the first base. At the junction V is shortened by 1 base and J by 0 bases, with 9 bases in between.

This clonotype originated in a woman between 50 and 59 years old in good health and CMV-seropositive. Recombination joined TRBV28 with TRBJ2-5; TRBD2 could be the D gene, as 6 bases match. The sequenced sample consisted of PBMCs. This receptor has the CDR3 CASSLSGGNQETQYF. The DNA is TGTGCCAGCAGTTTATCAGGAGGGAACCAAGAGACCCAGTACTTC.